This T cell receptor beta chain was observed in a study of T cell responses to AZD1222 COVID-19 vaccine. Overall study: Some second doses came at about 4 weeks and others at about 12 weeks; these were pooled.

Study results and limitations: After two AZD1222 doses, spike-specific TCR breadth and depth rose versus day 0. Clonal diversity may have been underestimated, and the donors were mostly white British, with more females than males. Among vaccine-associated CD4 TCRs, coverage spanned spike, with dominance at 160-218 and 743-854.

Germline V CDR1 and CDR2: SGHRS, YFSETQ. V shed 3 bases and J 4 bases; nucleotides not matched to a gene: 5. The CDR3 has 14 residues. Sequenced by immunoSEQ multiplex PCR; TCRdb stores in-frame clones only, minus some. The sample holds 70,000 or so clones, approximately 90% seen once. About this clone: Its antigen is unknown.

This receptor was obtained from an adult in good health. This chain joins TRBV5-1 and TRBJ1-2; 8 bases align to TRBD1. The material was peripheral blood, obtained on day 0 of AZD1222 vaccination. This chain's CDR3 is CASSSDRVLYGYTF. The CDR3 nucleotides read TGCGCCAGCAGCTCGGACAGGGTCCTCTATGGCTACACCTTC. Full variable domain (remainder filled in from reference TRBV5-1 and TRBJ1-2): KAGVTQTPRYLIKTRGQQVTLSCSPISGHRSVSWYQQTPGQGLQFLFEYFSETQRNKGNFPGRFSGRQFSNSRSEMNVSTLELGDSALYLCASSSDRVLYGYTFGSGTRLTVV.